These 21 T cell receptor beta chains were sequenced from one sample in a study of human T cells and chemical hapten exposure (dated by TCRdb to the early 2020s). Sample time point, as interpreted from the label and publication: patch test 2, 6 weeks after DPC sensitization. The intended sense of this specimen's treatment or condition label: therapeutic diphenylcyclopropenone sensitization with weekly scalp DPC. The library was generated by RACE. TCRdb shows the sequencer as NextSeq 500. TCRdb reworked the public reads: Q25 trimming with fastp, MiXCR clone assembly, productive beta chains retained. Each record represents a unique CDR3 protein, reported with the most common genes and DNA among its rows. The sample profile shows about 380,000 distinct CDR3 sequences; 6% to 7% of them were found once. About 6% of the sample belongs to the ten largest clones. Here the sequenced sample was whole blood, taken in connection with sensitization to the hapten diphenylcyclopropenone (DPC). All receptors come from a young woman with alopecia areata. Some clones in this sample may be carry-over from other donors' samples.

The CDR3: CASSQDWGAGNEQFF. The CDR3 DNA is TGTGCCAGCAGCCAAGATTGGGGGGCAGGTAATGAGCAGTTCTTC. The chain couples TRBV3-1 to TRBJ2-1; D might be TRBD1 or TRBD2, each matching 6 bases. CDR1 and CDR2 (germline): LGHDT, YNNKEL (reference sequence). V gave up 0 bases and J gave up 7 bases, with 13 bases separating them. This CDR3 has 15 residues.

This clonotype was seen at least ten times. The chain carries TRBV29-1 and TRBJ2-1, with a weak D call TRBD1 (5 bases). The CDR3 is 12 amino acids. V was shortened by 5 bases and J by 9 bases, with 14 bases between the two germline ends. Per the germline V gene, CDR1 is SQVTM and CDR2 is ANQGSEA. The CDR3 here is CSVYVGRGEQFF. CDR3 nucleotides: TGCAGCGTTTACGTAGGTAGGGGTGAGCAGTTCTTC.

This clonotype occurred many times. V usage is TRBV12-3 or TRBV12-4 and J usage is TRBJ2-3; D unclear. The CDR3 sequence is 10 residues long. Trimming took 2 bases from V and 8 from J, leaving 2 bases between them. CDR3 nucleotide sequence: TGTGCCAGCAGTTTACTTACGCAGTATTTT. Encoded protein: CASSLLTQYF.

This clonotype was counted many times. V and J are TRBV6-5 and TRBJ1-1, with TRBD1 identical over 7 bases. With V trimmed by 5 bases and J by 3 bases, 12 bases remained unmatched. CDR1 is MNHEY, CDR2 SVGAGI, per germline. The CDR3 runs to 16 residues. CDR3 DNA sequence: TGTGCCAGCAGTCTAGGTCGGACAGGATGGGACACTGAAGCTTTCTTT. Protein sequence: CASSLGRTGWDTEAFF.

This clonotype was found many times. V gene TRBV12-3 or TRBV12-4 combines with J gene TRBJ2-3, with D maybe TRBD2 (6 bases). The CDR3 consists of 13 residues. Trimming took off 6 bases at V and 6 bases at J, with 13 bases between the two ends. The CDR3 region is CASSSGTLDTQYF. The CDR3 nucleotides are TGTGCCAGCAGCTCCGGGACTTTGGATACGCAGTATTTT.

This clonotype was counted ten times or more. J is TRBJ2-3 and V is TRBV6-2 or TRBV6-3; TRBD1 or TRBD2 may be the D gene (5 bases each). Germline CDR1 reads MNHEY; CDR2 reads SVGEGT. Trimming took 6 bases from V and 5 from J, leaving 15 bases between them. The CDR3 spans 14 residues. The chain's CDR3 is CASRSSGALDTQYF. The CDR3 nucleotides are TGTGCCAGCAGATCCTCCGGGGCCCTAGATACGCAGTATTTT.

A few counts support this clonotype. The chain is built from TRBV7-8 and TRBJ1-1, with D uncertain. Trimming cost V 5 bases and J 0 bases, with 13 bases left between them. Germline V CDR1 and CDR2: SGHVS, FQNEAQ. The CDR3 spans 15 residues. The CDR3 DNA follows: TGTGCCAGCAGCCCAACAAGCGGGGTGAACACTGAAGCTTTCTTT. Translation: CASSPTSGVNTEAFF.

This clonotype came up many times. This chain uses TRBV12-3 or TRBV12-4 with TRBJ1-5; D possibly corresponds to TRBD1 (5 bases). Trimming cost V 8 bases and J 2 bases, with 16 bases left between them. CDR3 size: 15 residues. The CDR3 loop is CASSLSGGGNQPQHF. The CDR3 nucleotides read TGTGCCAGCTCCTTGAGTGGGGGAGGCAATCAGCCCCAGCATTTT.

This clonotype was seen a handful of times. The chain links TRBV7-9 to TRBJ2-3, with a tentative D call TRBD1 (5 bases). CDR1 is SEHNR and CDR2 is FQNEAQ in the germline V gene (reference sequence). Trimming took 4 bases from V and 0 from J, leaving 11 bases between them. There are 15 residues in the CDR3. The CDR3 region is CASSSGQRSTDTQYF. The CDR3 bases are TGTGCCAGCAGCTCCGGACAACGCAGCACAGATACGCAGTATTTT.

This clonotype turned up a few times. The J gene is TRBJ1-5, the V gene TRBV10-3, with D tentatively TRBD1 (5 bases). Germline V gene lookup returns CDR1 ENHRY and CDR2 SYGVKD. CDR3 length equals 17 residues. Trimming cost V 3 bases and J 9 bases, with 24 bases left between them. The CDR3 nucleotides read TGTGCCATCAGTGACCCACAGGTATGGGGCCGGAACCCGCCCCAGCATTTT. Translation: CAISDPQVWGRNPPQHF.

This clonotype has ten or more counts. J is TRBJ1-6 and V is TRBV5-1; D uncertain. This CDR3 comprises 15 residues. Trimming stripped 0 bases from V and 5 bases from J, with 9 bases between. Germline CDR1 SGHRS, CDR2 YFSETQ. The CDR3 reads CASSLGSGDNSPLHF. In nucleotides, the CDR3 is TGCGCCAGCAGCTTGGGGTCCGGCGATAATTCACCCCTCCACTTT.

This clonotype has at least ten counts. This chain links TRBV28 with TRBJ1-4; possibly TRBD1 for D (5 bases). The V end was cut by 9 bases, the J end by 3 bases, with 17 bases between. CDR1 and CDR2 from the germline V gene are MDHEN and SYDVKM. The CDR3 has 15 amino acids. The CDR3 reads CASDQGVRPNEKLFF. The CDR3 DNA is TGTGCCAGTGATCAAGGGGTTAGGCCTAATGAAAAACTGTTTTTT.

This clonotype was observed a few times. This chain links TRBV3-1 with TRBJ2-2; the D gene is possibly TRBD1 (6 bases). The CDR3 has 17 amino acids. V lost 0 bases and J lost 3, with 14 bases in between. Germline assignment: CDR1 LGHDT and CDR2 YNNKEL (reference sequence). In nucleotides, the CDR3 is TGTGCCAGCAGCCAAGATGCTGGCAGGGGAGACACCGGGGAGCTGTTTTTT. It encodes CASSQDAGRGDTGELFF.

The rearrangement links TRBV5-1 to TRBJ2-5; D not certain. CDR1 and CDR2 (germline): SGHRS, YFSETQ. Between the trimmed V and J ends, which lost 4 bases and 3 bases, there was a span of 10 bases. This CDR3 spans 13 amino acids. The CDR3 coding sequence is TGCGCCAGCAGCCACCGGACGGAAGAGACCCAGTACTTC. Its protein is CASSHRTEETQYF.

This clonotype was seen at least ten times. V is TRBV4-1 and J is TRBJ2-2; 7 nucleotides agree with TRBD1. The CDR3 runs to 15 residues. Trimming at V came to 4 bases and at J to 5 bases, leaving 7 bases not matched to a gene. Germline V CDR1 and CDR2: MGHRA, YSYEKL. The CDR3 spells CASSPYEQGTGELFF. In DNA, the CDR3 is TGCGCCAGCAGCCCTTATGAACAGGGGACCGGGGAGCTGTTTTTT.

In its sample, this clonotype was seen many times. The CDR3 nucleotides are TGTGCCAGCAGCGTAGACCAGCTCCCCCAGCCCCAGCATTTT. Protein: CASSVDQLPQPQHF. The chain couples TRBV9 to TRBJ1-5, with D uncertain. The germline V and J ends were trimmed by 0 bases and 7 bases, with 11 bases remaining between them. The germline V gene has CDR1 SGDLS and CDR2 YYNGEE. The CDR3 runs to 14 residues.

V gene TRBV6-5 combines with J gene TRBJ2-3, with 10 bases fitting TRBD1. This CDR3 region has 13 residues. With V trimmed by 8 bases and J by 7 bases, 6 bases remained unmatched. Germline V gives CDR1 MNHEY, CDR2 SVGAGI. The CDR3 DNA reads TGTGCCAGCCGGGACAGGGGAAAGAATACGCAGTATTTT. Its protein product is CASRDRGKNTQYF.

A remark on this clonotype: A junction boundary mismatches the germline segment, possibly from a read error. CDR3 amino acids: CASSQEEESHSSLHF. CDR3 sequence (DNA): TGTGCCAGCAGCCAAGAAGAGGAGAGTCATTCATCCCTCCACTTT. The rearrangement links TRBV3-1 to TRBJ1-6; D is unclear. This CDR3 is 15 amino acids long. Per germline, CDR1 LGHDT and CDR2 YNNKEL (reference sequence).

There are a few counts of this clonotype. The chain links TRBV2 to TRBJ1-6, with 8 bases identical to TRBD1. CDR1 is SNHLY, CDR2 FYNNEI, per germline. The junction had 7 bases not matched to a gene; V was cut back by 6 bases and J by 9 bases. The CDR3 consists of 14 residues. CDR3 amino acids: CASRWGQASSPLHF. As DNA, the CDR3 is TGTGCCAGCAGGTGGGGACAGGCCAGTTCACCCCTCCACTTT.

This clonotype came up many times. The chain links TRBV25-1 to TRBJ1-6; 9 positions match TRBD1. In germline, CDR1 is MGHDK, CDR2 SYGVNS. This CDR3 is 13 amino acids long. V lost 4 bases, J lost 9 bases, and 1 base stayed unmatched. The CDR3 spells CASSGTGASPLHF. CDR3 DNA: TGTGCCAGCAGTGGGACAGGGGCTTCACCCCTCCACTTT.

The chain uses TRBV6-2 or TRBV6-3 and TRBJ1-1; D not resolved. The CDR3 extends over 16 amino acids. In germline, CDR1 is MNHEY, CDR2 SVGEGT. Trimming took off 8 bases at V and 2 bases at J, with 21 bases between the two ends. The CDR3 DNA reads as TGTGCCAGCGCCCGTCCGCTGCCCAGGACCAACACTGAAGCTTTCTTT. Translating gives CASARPLPRTNTEAFF.